These 7 T cell receptor beta chains were all obtained from the same sample, sequenced in a study of T cells in localized non-small cell lung cancer. Only in-frame clones appear in the TCRdb table, and some are missing; sequencing was by immunoSEQ multiplex PCR. The profile covers over 30,000 clones, with about nine tenths appearing a single time and more than 4% taken by the ten largest. Here the sequenced sample was peripheral blood, taken before any cancer treatment. These receptors all stem from a man between 40 and 69 years old with stage I lung adenocarcinoma.

The CDR3 sequence: CASGLPGVGGYTF. The CDR3 region has the DNA TGTGCTAGTGGTTTACCAGGGGTAGGAGGCTACACCTTC. The chain links TRBV12-5 to TRBJ1-2, with D possibly matching TRBD1 (6 bases). This CDR3 is 13 amino acids long. The germline gives CDR1 LGHNT, CDR2 FRNRAP. V lost 3 bases to trimming and J lost 8 bases, with 13 bases between them.

The chain joins TRBV19 to TRBJ2-2; 8 bases fit TRBD1. The germline V gene encodes CDR1 LNHDA and CDR2 SQIVND (reference sequence). This CDR3 is built from 14 residues. V gave up 11 bases and J gave up 0 bases; unmatched junction bases: 5. This CDR3 is CAVPGGANTGELFF. CDR3 DNA: TGTGCCGTACCAGGGGGCGCGAACACCGGGGAGCTGTTTTTT.

The CDR3 protein is CAWSVGQNQPQHF. The CDR3 DNA follows: TGTGCCTGGAGTGTGGGACAGAACCAGCCCCAGCATTTT. The chain joins TRBV30 to TRBJ1-5; 7 bases match TRBD1. CDR3 length: 13 residues. Germline loops: CDR1 GTSNPN, CDR2 SVGIG (reference sequence). The V gene end was trimmed by 0 bases and the J gene end by 7 bases; junction bases not matched to a gene: 3.

The chain combines TRBV7-2 with TRBJ2-5; TRBD1 is a possible D gene (5 bases). Trimming removed 2 bases from V and 7 bases from J, with 14 bases in between. Looked up from germline, CDR1 is SGHTA and CDR2 is FQGNSA. This CDR3 comprises 14 residues. The CDR3 reads CASSLNGQGGTQYF. In DNA, the CDR3 is TGTGCCAGCAGCTTAAACGGCCAGGGCGGGACCCAGTACTTC.

In its sample, this clone was seen once. This rearrangement joins TRBV25-1 to TRBJ1-3, with a tentative D call TRBD1 (6 bases). Germline values: CDR1 MGHDK, CDR2 SYGVNS. The length of the CDR3 is 15 residues. V lost 4 bases to trimming and J lost 2 bases, with 12 bases between them. Here the CDR3 reads CASSVQGLTGNTIYF. CDR3 sequence (DNA): TGTGCCAGCAGTGTACAGGGCTTAACTGGAAACACCATATATTTT.

In nucleotides, the CDR3 is TGCGCCAGCAGCTTGTTCGGCGGGGGCACTGAAGCTTTCTTT. Its protein is CASSLFGGGTEAFF. This chain connects TRBV5-1 to TRBJ1-1; D may be TRBD1 (5 bases). The germline V gene has CDR1 SGHRS and CDR2 YFSETQ. The CDR3 length is 14 residues. V was pared by 1 base and J by 4 bases, with 11 bases between.

This sequence joins TRBV30 and TRBJ1-1; D is possibly TRBD1 (6 bases). The germline V gene encodes CDR1 GTSNPN and CDR2 SVGIG (reference sequence). The length of the CDR3 is 15 residues. The ends were cut back, 2 bases at V and 5 bases at J, with 18 bases in the middle. The CDR3: CAWSPPTGWRTEAFF. As DNA, the CDR3 is TGTGCCTGGAGTCCCCCGACAGGTTGGAGGACTGAAGCTTTCTTT. The full variable domain, completed using reference TRBV30 and TRBJ1-1, is SQTIHQWPATLVQPVGSPLSLECTVEGTSNPNLYWYRQAAGRGLQLLFYSVGIGQISSEVPQNLSASRPQDRQFILSSKKLLLSDSGFYLCAWSPPTGWRTEAFFGQGTRLTVV.